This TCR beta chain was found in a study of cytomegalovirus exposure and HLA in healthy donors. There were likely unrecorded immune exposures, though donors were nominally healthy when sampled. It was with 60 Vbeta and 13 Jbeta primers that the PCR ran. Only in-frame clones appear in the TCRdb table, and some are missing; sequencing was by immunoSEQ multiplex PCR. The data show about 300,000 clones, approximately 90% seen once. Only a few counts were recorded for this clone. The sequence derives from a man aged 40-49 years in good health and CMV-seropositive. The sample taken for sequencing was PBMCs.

The CDR3 spells CSVDGRASNTEAFF. The CDR3 nucleotides read TGCAGCGTTGATGGGAGGGCCTCGAACACTGAAGCTTTCTTT. J is TRBJ1-1 and V is TRBV29-1; D ambiguous. The ends were cut back, 3 bases at V and 1 base at J, with 12 bases in the middle. In germline, CDR1 is SQVTM, CDR2 ANQGSEA. The CDR3 has 14 residues.